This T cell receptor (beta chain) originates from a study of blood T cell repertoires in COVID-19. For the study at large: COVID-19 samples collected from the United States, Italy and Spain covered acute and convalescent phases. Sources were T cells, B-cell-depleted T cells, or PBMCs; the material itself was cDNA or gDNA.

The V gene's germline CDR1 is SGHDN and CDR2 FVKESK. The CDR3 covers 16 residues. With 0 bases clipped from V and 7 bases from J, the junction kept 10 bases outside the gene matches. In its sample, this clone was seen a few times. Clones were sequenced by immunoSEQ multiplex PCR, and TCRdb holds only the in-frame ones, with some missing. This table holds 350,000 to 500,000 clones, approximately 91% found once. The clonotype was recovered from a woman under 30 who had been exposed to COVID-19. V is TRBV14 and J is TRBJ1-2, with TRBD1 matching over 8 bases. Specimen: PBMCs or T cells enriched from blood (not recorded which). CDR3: CASSQEWGQAFAGYTF. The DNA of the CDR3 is TGTGCCAGCAGCCAAGAGTGGGGACAGGCTTTTGCTGGCTACACCTTC.